The 8 T cell receptor beta chains listed next were all sequenced from one sample in a study of T cell clusters in autoimmune cytopenias. Multiplex touch-down PCR amplified TRB using TRB-A and TRB-B pools in one tube. TCRdb re-called the multiplex PCR reads; one entry per CDR3 protein, DNA not given. The sample table sets out more than 1,200 distinct CDR3 sequences. About 39,000 genome equivalents of blood DNA were amplified for TRB. Sequenced: peripheral blood. All receptors derive from a human donor with an autoimmune cytopenia or autoimmune hepatitis (not recorded which).

This clonotype is labeled large based on frequency. The gene calls are TRBV29-1 and TRBJ2-1; TCRdb picks TRBD1, but there is no DNA to check that call. CDR3 length: 14 amino acids. Germline V gene sequence: CDR1 SQVTM, CDR2 ANQGSEA. Here the CDR3 reads CSMRDRGFDNEQFF.

This clonotype is classed as large by frequency. The chain employs TRBV6-4 and TRBJ2-2; absent DNA, TCRdb's TRBD1 call cannot be checked. Germline CDR1 is MRHNA and CDR2 is SNTAGT. The CDR3 sequence is 14 residues long. The CDR3 sequence: CASGTGTNTGELFF.

This clonotype ranks as medium-sized in terms of frequency. The chain links TRBV24-1 to TRBJ2-3; the TRBD2 assignment by TCRdb is unverifiable without DNA. The germline CDR1 and CDR2 sequences are KGHDR and SFDVKD. The CDR3 is 16 amino acids. CDR3 sequence: CATSALSGGSTDTQYF.

This clonotype is deemed medium-sized by its frequency. The V call is TRBV12-3 or TRBV12-4, the J call TRBJ2-2; the TRBD1 assignment by TCRdb is unverifiable without DNA. This CDR3 comprises 14 residues. The CDR3 here is CASSLTQGAGELFF.

The CDR3 is CATSRPQGRNTEAFF. The chain couples TRBV15 to TRBJ1-1; TCRdb's D call of TRBD1 is untestable without DNA. This CDR3 region has 15 residues. The germline V gene encodes CDR1 LNHNV and CDR2 YYDKDF (reference sequence).

Frequency places this clonotype as medium-sized. The chain recombines TRBV19 with TRBJ2-5; checking the TCRdb D call of TRBD1 is not possible without DNA. The CDR3 length is 13 residues. CDR1 and CDR2 from the germline V gene are LNHDA and SQIVND (reference sequence). CDR3: CASSPTGGETQYF.

By frequency, this clonotype is large (0.1 to 1%). The chain uses TRBV6-2 or TRBV6-3 and TRBJ1-1. The CDR3 runs to 14 residues. The germline V gene encodes CDR1 MNHEY and CDR2 SVGEGT. The CDR3 region is CASSLLAANTEAFF.

Considering frequency, this clonotype is medium-sized. This chain uses TRBV5-6 with TRBJ1-2; the TRBD1 assignment by TCRdb is unverifiable without DNA. The CDR3 loop spans 13 amino acids. CDR1 is SGHDT, CDR2 YYEEEE, per germline. CDR3 residues: CASRVGPNYGYTF.